This T cell receptor beta chain was identified in a study of cytomegalovirus exposure and HLA in healthy donors. Whole-study findings and limits: There were several of the most significant clusters that appeared linked to common viral pathogens in a later analysis.

This CDR3 is 16 amino acids long. Germline V lookup: CDR1 SGHNT, CDR2 YYREEE (reference sequence). V was pared by 3 bases and J by 2 bases, with 10 bases of the junction left unmatched. Whereas donors were nominally healthy upon sampling, unrecorded immune exposures were probable. The PCR employed 60 Vbeta primers together with 13 Jbeta primers. Method: immunoSEQ multiplex PCR; TCRdb's copy keeps in-frame clones and lacks some. In the table there are 150,000 or so clones, approximately 78% of which are singletons. This clone has a handful of counts. Its matching antigen is unknown. The J gene is TRBJ1-2, the V gene TRBV5-4, with 7 positions matching TRBD1. The clonotype originates from a woman younger than 30 in good health and CMV-seronegative. Sequencing input: PBMCs. CDR3 in amino acids: CASSWERTGGNYGYTF. The CDR3 DNA follows: TGTGCCAGCAGCTGGGAACGGACAGGCGGCAACTATGGCTACACCTTC. Using reference TRBV5-4 and TRBJ1-2 for the parts outside the CDR3, the full variable domain is ETGVTQSPTHLIKTRGQQVTLRCSSQSGHNTVSWYQQALGQGPQFIFQYYREEENGRGNFPPRFSGLQFPNYSSELNVNALELDDSALYLCASSWERTGGNYGYTFGSGTRLTVV.